The following is a T cell receptor (beta chain) sequence with its context. Authors' analysis steps: Nucleated cell counts were estimated from reference gene primer amplification. Sequencing used immunoSEQ multiplex PCR; TCRdb keeps in-frame clones, though not all of them. V, J and clone size derive from that table, while D and trimming were established from the DNA sequence. This sample yields about 170,000 clones, of which approximately 88% are seen a single time; 1.5% to 2% belongs to the top ten. The sample belongs to a study of blood T cell repertoires in COVID-19. Study-wide background: Samples representing acute and convalescent COVID-19 were sourced from the United States, Italy and Spain.

This CDR3 is 11 amino acids long. The V end lost 6 bases, the J end lost 6 bases, and 11 bases lay between the germline ends. CDR1 and CDR2 (germline): DFQATT, SNEGSKA (reference sequence). Sequenced: peripheral blood. The chain couples TRBV20-1 to TRBJ1-2; the D gene is possibly TRBD1 (5 bases). This sequence originates from a woman in her 50s with acute or convalescent COVID-19. The CDR3 DNA sequence: TGCAGTGCCCCCCGGGGGGATGGCTACACCTTC. It codes for CSAPRGDGYTF.